This T cell receptor beta chain was sequenced in a study of cytomegalovirus exposure and HLA in healthy donors. Study-wide points: Based on reports, TCR beta sequences accurately predicted HLA-A and HLA-B alleles for most subjects. In an earlier analysis, in roughly 600 donors, most V segments appeared productive either ~87% or ~30% of the time. V segments that were indistinguishable, TRBV6-2 and TRBV6-3 among them, were omitted from analysis.

Per the germline V gene, CDR1 is LNHDA and CDR2 is SQIVND (reference sequence). The V segment lost 0 bases and the J segment 7 bases; nucleotides outside the gene matches: 8. The CDR3 covers 18 residues. Remarks on this clone: Its target is not known.

60 Vbeta and 13 Jbeta primers were used in PCR. This table comes from immunoSEQ multiplex PCR, and its TCRdb copy is limited to in-frame clones, with some not included. The data contain about 82,000 clones, more than 60% of them singletons. The sequence came from a human donor in good health. The sequenced material came from PBMCs. The chain has TRBV19 and TRBJ2-2; TRBD2 aligns across 13 bases. The CDR3 DNA reads TGTGCCAGTAGTATAGATGCGACTAGCGGGGGGCATGTCGGGGAGCTGTTTTTT. Translating gives CASSIDATSGGHVGELFF.